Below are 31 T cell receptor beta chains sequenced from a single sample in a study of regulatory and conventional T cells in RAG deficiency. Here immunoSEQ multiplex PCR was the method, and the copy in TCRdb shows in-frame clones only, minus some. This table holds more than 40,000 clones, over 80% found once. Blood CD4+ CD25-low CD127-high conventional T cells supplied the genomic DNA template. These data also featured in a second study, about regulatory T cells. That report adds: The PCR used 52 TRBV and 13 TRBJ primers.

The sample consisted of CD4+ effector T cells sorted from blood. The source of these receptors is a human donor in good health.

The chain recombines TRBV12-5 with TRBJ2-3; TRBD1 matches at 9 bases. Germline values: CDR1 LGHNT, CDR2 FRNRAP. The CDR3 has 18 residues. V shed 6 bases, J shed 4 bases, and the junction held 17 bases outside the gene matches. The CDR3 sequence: CASGPSPGTGLGADTQYF. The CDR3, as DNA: TGTGCTAGTGGCCCCTCCCCCGGGACAGGGCTTGGAGCAGATACGCAGTATTTT.

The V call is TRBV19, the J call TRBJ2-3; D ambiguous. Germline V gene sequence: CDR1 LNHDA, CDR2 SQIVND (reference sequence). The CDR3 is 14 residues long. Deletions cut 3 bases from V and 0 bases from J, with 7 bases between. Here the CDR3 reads CASSIKTSTDTQYF. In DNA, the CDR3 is TGTGCCAGTAGTATCAAGACTAGCACAGATACGCAGTATTTT.

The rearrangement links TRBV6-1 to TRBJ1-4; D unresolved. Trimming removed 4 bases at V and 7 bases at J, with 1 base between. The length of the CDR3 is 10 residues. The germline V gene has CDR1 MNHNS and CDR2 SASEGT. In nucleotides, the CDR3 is TGTGCCAGCAGTGGTGAAAAACTGTTTTTT. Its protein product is CASSGEKLFF.

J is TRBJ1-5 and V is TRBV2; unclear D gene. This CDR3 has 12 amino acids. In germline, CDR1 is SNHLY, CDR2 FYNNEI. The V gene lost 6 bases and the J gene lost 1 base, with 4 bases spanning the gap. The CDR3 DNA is TGTGCCAGCAGGTCGAGCAATCAGCCCCAGCATTTT. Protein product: CASRSSNQPQHF.

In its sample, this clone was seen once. As DNA, the CDR3 is TGCGCCAGCAGCCCCCGGACAGGCCGGGGCTATGGCTACACCTTC. It codes for CASSPRTGRGYGYTF. The V gene is TRBV5-1, the J gene TRBJ1-2, with 7 bases fitting TRBD1. This CDR3 region has 15 residues. Germline CDR1 and CDR2: SGHRS and YFSETQ. Trimming at V came to 4 bases and at J to 4 bases, leaving 10 bases not matched to a gene. Full variable domain (outside the CDR3, taken from reference TRBV5-1 and TRBJ1-2): KAGVTQTPRYLIKTRGQQVTLSCSPISGHRSVSWYQQTPGQGLQFLFEYFSETQRNKGNFPGRFSGRQFSNSRSEMNVSTLELGDSALYLCASSPRTGRGYGYTFGSGTRLTVV.

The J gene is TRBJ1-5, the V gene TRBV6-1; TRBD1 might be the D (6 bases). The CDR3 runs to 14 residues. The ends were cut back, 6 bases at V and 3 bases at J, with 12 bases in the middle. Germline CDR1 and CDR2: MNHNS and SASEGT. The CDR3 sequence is CASSAGVSNQPQHF. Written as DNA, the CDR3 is TGTGCCAGCAGCGCAGGGGTATCCAATCAGCCCCAGCATTTT.

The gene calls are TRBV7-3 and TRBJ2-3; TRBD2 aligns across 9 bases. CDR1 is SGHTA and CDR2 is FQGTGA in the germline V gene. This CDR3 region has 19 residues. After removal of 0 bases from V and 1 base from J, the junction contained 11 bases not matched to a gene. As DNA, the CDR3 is TGTGCCAGCAGCTTAACGTGGGGGACTAGCCGATACCGCACAGATACGCAGTATTTT. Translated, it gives CASSLTWGTSRYRTDTQYF.

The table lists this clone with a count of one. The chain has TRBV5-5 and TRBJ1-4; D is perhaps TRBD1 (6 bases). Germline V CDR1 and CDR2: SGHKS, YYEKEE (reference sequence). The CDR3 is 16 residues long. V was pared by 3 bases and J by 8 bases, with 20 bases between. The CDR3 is CASSSQQTITGEKLFF. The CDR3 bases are TGTGCCAGCAGCTCACAACAAACGATTACAGGGGAAAAACTGTTTTTT.

The chain's CDR3 is CASSRGQEPYQETQYF. CDR3 bases: TGTGCCAGCAGTCGAGGACAAGAACCCTACCAAGAGACCCAGTACTTC. The V call is TRBV27, the J call TRBJ2-5; D perhaps matches TRBD1 (5 bases). V shed 5 bases and J shed 0 bases, with 16 bases lying between them. This CDR3 contains 16 residues. Germline assignment: CDR1 MNHEY and CDR2 SMNVEV (reference sequence).

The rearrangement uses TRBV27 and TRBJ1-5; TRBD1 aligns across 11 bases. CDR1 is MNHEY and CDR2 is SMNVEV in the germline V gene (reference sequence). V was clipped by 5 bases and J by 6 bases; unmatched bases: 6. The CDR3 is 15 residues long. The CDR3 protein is CASSVGTGGSQPQHF. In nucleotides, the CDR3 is TGTGCCAGCAGTGTCGGGACAGGGGGATCTCAGCCCCAGCATTTT.

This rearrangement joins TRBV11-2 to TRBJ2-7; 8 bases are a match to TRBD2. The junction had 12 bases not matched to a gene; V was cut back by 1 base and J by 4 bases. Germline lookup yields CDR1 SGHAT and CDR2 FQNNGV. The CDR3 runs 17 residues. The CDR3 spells CASSLGEGSGRRYEQYF. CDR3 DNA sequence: TGTGCCAGCAGCTTAGGAGAGGGGAGCGGGAGAAGGTACGAGCAGTACTTC.

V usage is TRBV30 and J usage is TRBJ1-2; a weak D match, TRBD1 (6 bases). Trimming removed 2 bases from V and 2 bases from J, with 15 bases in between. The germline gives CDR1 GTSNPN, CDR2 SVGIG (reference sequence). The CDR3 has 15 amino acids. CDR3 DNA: TGTGCCTGGAGTCTATCCAGGGGACTCAACTATGGCTACACCTTC. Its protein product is CAWSLSRGLNYGYTF. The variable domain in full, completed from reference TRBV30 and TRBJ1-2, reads SQTIHQWPATLVQPVGSPLSLECTVEGTSNPNLYWYRQAAGRGLQLLFYSVGIGQISSEVPQNLSASRPQDRQFILSSKKLLLSDSGFYLCAWSLSRGLNYGYTFGSGTRLTVV.

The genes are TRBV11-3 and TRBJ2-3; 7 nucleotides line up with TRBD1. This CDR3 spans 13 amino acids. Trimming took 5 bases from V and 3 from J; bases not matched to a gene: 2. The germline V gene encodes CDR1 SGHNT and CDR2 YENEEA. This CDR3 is CASSATGTDTQYF. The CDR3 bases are TGTGCCAGCAGCGCGACAGGGACAGATACGCAGTATTTT.

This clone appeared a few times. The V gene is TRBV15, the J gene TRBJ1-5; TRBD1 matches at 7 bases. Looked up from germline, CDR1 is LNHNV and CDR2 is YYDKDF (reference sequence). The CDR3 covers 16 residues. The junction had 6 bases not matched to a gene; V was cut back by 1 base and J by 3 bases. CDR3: CATSRVEGQFNQPQHF. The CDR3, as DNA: TGTGCCACCAGCAGAGTGGAGGGACAGTTCAATCAGCCCCAGCATTTT.

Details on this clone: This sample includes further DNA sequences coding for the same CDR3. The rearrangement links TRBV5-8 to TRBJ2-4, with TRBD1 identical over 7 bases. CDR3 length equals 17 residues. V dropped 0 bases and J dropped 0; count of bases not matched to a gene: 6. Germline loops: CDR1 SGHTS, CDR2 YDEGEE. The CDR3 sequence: CASSLAQGTIAKNIQYF. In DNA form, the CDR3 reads TGTGCCAGCAGCTTGGCACAGGGGACCATAGCCAAAAACATTCAGTACTTC. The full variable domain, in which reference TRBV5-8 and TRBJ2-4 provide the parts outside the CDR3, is EAGVTQSPTHLIKTRGQQATLRCSPISGHTSVYWYQQALGLGLQFLLWYDEGEERNRGNFPPRFSGRQFPNYSSELNVNALELEDSALYLCASSLAQGTIAKNIQYFGAGTRLSVL.

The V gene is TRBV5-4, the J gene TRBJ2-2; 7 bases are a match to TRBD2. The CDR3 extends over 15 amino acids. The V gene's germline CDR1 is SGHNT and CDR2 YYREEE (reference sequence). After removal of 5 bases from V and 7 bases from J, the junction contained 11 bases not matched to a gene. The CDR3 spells CASRSAREIDGELFF. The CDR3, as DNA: TGTGCCAGCAGGTCTGCGCGGGAGATAGACGGGGAGCTGTTTTTT.

The CDR3 sequence is CASSLDGVNTEAFF. The CDR3 nucleotides are TGTGCCAGCAGCTTGGACGGAGTGAACACTGAAGCTTTCTTT. The chain employs TRBV5-4 and TRBJ1-1, with unresolved D. The V and J ends lost 0 bases and 0 bases respectively, with 6 bases between them. CDR3 length: 14 residues. CDR1 is SGHNT and CDR2 is YYREEE in the germline V gene (reference sequence).

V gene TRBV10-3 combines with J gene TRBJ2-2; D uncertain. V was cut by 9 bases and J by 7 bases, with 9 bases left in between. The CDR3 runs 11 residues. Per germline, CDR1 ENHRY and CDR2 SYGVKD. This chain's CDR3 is CAMQEGGELFF. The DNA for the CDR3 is TGTGCCATGCAGGAAGGCGGGGAGCTGTTTTTT.

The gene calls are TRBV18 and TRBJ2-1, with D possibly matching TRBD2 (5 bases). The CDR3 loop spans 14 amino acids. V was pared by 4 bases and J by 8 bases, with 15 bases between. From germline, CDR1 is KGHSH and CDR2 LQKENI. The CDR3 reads CASSLQGSDYEQFF. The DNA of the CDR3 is TGTGCCAGCTCACTACAAGGGTCGGACTATGAGCAGTTCTTC.

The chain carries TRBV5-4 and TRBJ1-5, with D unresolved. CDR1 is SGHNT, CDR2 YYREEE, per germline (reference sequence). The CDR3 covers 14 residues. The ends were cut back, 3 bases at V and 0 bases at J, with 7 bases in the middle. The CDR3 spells CASSSKGSNQPQHF. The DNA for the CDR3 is TGTGCCAGCAGCTCTAAGGGTAGCAATCAGCCCCAGCATTTT.

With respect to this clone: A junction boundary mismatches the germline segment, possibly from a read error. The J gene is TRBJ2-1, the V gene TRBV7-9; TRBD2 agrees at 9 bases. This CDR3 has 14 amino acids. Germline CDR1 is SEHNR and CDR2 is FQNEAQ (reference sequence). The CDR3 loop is CAGSQGLAINEQFF. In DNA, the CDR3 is TGTGCCGGCAGCCAGGGACTAGCTATCAATGAGCAGTTCTTC.

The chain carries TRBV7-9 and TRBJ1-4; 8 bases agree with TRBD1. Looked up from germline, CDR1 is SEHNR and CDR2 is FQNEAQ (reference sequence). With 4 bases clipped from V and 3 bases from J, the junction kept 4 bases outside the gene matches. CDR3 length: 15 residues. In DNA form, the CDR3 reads TGTGCCAGCAGCTCGCAGGGACAGGCTAATGAAAAACTGTTTTTT. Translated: CASSSQGQANEKLFF.

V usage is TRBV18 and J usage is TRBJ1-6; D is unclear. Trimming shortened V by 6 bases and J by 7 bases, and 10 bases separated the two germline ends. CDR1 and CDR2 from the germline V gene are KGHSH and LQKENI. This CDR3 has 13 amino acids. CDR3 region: CASSGTGNSPLHF. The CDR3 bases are TGTGCCAGCTCCGGAACGGGGAATTCACCCCTCCACTTT.

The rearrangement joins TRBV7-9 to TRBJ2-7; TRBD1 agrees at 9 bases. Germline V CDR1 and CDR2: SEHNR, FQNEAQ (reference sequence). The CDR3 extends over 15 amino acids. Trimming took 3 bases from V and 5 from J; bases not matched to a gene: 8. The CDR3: CASSFGGQGLNEQYF. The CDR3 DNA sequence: TGTGCCAGCAGCTTCGGGGGACAGGGTTTGAACGAGCAGTACTTC.

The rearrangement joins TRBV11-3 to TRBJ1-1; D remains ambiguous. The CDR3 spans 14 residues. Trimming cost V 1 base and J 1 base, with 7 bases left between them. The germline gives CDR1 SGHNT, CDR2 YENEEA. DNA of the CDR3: TGTGCCAGCAGCTTAGGTGGGGAGAACACTGAAGCTTTCTTT. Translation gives CASSLGGENTEAFF.

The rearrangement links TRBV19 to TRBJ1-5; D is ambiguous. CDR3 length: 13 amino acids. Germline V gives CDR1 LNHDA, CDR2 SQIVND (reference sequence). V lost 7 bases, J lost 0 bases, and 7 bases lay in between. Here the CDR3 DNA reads TGTGCCAGTATCAGCCATAGCAATCAGCCCCAGCATTTT. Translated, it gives CASISHSNQPQHF.

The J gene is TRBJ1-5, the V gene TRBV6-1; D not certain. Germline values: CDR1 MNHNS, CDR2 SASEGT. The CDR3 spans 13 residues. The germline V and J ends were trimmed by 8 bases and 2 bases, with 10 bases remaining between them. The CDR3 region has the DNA TGTGCCAGCGGTCAGGATGGCAATCAGCCCCAGCATTTT. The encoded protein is CASGQDGNQPQHF.

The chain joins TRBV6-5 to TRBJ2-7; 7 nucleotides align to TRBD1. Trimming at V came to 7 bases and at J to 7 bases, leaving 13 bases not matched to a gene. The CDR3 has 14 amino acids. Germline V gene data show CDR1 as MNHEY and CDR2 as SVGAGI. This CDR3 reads CASKGQVGLGEQYF. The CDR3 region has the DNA TGTGCCAGCAAAGGACAGGTCGGCCTCGGGGAGCAGTACTTC.

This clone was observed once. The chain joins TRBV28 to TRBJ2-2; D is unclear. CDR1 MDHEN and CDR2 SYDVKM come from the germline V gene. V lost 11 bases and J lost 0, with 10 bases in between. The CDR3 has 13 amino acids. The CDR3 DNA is TGTGCCGCATTTGATCCGAACACCGGGGAGCTGTTTTTT. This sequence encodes CAAFDPNTGELFF.

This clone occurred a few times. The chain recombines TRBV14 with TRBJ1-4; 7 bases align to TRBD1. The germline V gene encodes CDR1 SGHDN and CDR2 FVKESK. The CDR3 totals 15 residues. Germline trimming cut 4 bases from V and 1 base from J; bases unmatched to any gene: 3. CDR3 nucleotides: TGTGCCAGCAGCCCCCGGACAGGAACTAATGAAAAACTGTTTTTT. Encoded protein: CASSPRTGTNEKLFF.

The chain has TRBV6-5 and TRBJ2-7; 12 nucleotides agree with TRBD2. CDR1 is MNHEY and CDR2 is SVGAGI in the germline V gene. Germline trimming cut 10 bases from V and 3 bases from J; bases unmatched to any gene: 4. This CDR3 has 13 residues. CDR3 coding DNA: TGTGCCACCAGGACTAGCGGGGACTACGAGCAGTACTTC. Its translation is CATRTSGDYEQYF.